This T cell receptor beta chain was retrieved from a study of Tregs in tolerant kidney transplant recipients. General observations from the study: The most relevant donor-specific Treg TCRbeta repertoire apparently came from expansion with activated donor B cells. Tolerant patients' donor-specific Tregs expanded beyond overall Tregs, suggesting antigen-driven growth. No direct test of biological reproducibility was done here.

Sequencing was performed with immunoSEQ multiplex PCR; in TCRdb, only in-frame clones are kept and a portion is missing. The profile shows about 52,000 clones, roughly nine tenths of them singletons. The germline gives CDR1 MRHNA, CDR2 SNTAGT. The ends lost 2 bases at V and 0 bases at J; junction bases unmatched: 2. This CDR3 spans 15 amino acids. Only a few counts were recorded for this clone. Its matching antigen is unknown. Related graft donors supplied nonmyeloablative bone marrow transplants, and mixed chimerism was transient. Thawed PBMCs were FACS-sorted into unstimulated CD4+CD25+CD127- regulatory T cells, CD4+CD25- non-regulatory cells, CD4 and CD8 cells.

The V and J genes are TRBV6-4 and TRBJ2-3; 7 nucleotides match TRBD2. The input for sequencing was CD8+ T cells from blood (PBMCs), taken 24 months after the transplant. The receptor was derived from a human patient who received a combined kidney and bone marrow transplant. Some T cells may have come from the graft donor. CDR3 nucleotide sequence: TGTGCCAGCAGTGACGGGAGGGCTAGCACAGATACGCAGTATTTT. Amino acids: CASSDGRASTDTQYF.